This entry is about one T cell receptor (beta chain). Its antigen is unknown. Its ends do not fully match the called genes, so a read error is possible. This record belongs to a study of CD8 T cells in ankylosing spondylitis. Study-level findings and limits: Clones that were linked to disease were CD8+ and were relatively rare in peripheral blood.

TCRdb reprocessed the 5' RACE reads via MiXCR and lists one record per CDR3 protein. The table has about 100,000 distinct CDR3 sequences, roughly 8.3% seen once. Germline V gene data show CDR1 as SGHKS and CDR2 as YYEKEE (reference sequence). The CDR3 loop spans 17 amino acids. The TCR originated in a male donor with ankylosing spondylitis or in good health (not recorded which). The sample consisted of blood, either unsorted or a sorted T cell fraction (not recorded which). The genes are TRBV5-5 and TRBJ2-1; 7 nucleotides align to TRBD2. CDR3 in amino acids: CTSREGGTLQLYNEQFF. CDR3 nucleotides: TGTACCAGCAGGGAGGGCGGGACGCTCCAGCTGTACAATGAGCAGTTCTTC.